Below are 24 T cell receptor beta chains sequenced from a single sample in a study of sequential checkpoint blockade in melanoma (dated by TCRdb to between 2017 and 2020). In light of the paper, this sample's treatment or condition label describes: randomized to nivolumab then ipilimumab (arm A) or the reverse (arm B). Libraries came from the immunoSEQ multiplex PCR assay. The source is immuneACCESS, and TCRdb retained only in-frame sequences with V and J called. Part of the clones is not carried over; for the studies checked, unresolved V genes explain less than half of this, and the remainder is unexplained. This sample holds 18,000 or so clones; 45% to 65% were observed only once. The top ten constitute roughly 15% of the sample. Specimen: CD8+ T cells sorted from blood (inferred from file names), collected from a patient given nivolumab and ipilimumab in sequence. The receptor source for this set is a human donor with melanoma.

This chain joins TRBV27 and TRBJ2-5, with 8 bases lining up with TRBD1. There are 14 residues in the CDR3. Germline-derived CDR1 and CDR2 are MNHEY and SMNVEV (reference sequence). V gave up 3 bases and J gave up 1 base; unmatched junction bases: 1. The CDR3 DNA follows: TGTGCCAGCAGTTTCGGACAGGGCCAAGAGACCCAGTACTTC. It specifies CASSFGQGQETQYF.

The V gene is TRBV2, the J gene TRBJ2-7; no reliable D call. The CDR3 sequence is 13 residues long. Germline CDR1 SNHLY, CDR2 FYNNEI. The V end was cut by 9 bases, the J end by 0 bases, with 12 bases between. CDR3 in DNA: TGTGCCAGTTCGGCGCGGAGCTCCTACGAGCAGTACTTC. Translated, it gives CASSARSSYEQYF.

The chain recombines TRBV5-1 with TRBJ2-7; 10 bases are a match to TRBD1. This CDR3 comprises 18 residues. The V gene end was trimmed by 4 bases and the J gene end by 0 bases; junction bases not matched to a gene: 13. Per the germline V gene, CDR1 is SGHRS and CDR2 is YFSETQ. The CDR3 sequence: CASSAPRQGALSSYEQYF. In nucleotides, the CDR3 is TGCGCCAGCAGCGCACCACGACAGGGGGCTTTAAGCTCCTACGAGCAGTACTTC.

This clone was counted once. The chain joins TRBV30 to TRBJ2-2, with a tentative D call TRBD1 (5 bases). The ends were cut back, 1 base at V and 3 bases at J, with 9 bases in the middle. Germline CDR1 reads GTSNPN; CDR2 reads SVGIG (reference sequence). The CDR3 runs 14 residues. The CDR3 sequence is CAWSGGRDTGELFF. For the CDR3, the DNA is TGTGCCTGGAGTGGCGGCAGGGACACCGGGGAGCTGTTTTTT.

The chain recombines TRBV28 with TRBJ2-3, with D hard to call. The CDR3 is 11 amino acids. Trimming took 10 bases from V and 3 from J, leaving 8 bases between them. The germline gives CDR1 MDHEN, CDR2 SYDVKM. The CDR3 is CAIRETDTQYF. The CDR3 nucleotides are TGTGCCATCCGCGAGACAGATACGCAGTATTTT.

CDR3 protein: CASSLTPNYGANVLTF. In DNA form, the CDR3 reads TGTGCCAGCAGCTTAACGCCGAACTATGGGGCCAACGTCCTGACTTTC. The chain has TRBV7-3 and TRBJ2-6, with no clear D. CDR3 length equals 16 residues. Trimming left V 0 bases short and J 3 bases short, with 9 bases between. Per the germline V gene, CDR1 is SGHTA and CDR2 is FQGTGA.

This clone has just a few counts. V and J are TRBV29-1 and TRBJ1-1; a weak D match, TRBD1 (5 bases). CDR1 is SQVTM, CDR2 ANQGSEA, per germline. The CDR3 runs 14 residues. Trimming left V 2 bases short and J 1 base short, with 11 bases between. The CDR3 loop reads CSVELAGRNTEAFF. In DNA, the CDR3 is TGCAGCGTTGAACTGGCAGGGCGGAACACTGAAGCTTTCTTT.

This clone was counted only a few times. CDR3 DNA: TGTGCCAGCAGCTGGTCAGGGGCTGAGCAGTTCTTC. Translation: CASSWSGAEQFF. This chain joins TRBV7-9 and TRBJ2-1, with D tentatively TRBD1 (6 bases). CDR3 length: 12 residues. V lost 4 bases and J 9 bases, leaving 10 bases between the germline ends. CDR1 is SEHNR, CDR2 FQNEAQ, per germline (reference sequence). The full variable domain, rest sourced from reference TRBV7-9 and TRBJ2-1, is DTGVSQNPRHKITKRGQNVTFRCDPISEHNRLYWYRQTLGQGPEFLTYFQNEAQLEKSRLLSDRFSAERPKGSFSTLEIQRTEQGDSAMYLCASSWSGAEQFFGPGTRLTVL.

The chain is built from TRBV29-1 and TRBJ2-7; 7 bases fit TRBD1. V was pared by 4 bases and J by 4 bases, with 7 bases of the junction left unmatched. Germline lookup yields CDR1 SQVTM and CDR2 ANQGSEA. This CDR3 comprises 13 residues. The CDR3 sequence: CSVVVTGRYEQYF. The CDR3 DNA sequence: TGCAGCGTTGTGGTGACAGGGAGATACGAGCAGTACTTC.

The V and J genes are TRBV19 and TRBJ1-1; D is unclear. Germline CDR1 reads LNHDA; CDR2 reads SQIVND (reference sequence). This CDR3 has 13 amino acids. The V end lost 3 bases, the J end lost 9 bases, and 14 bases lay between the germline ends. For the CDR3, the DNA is TGTGCCAGTAGTATTACGGGCACGGGGAAAGCTTTCTTT. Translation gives CASSITGTGKAFF.

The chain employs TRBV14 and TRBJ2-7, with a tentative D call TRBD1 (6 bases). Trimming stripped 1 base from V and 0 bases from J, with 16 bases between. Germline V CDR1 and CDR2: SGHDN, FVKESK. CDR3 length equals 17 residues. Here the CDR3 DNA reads TGTGCCAGCAGCCAAGTAGGTTTGGGACAAAACTCCTACGAGCAGTACTTC. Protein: CASSQVGLGQNSYEQYF.

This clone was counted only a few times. This CDR3 reads CASSVAAGGSTDTQYF. The CDR3 region has the DNA TGTGCCAGCAGCGTGGCAGCAGGCGGGAGCACAGATACGCAGTATTTT. The chain recombines TRBV9 with TRBJ2-3; D is perhaps TRBD2 (5 bases). The CDR3 spans 16 residues. CDR1 is SGDLS, CDR2 YYNGEE, per germline. V was cut by 2 bases and J by 0 bases, with 13 bases left in between.

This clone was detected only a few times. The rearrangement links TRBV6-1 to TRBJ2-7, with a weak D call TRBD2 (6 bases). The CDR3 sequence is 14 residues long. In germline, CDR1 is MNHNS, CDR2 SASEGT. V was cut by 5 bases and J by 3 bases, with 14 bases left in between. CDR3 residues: CASSYGLASYEQYF. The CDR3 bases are TGTGCCAGCAGTTATGGCCTAGCGAGCTACGAGCAGTACTTC.

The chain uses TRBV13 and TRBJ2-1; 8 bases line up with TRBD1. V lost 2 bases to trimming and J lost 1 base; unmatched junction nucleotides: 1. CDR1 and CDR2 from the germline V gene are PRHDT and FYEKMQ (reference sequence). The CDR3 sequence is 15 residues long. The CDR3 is CASSLRQGSYNEQFF. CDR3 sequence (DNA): TGTGCCAGCAGCTTAAGACAGGGGTCCTACAATGAGCAGTTCTTC.

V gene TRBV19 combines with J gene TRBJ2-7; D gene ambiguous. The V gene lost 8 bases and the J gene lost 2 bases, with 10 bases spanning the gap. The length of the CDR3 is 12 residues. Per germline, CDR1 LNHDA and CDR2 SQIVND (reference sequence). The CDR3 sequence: CASAKFPYEQYF. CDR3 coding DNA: TGTGCCAGTGCGAAGTTCCCCTACGAGCAGTACTTC.

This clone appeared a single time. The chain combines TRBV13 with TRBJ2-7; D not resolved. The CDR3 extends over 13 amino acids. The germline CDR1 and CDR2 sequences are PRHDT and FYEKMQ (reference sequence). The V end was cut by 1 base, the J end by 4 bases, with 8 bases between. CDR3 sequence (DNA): TGTGCCAGCAGCTTAGTCAGCGCTTACGAGCAGTACTTC. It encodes CASSLVSAYEQYF.

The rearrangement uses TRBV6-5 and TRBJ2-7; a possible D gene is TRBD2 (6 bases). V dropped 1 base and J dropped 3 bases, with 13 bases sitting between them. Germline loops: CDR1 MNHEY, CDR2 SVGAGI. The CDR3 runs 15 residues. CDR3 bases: TGTGCCAGCAGTTACTACGCGGGGACTCACTACGAGCAGTACTTC. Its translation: CASSYYAGTHYEQYF.

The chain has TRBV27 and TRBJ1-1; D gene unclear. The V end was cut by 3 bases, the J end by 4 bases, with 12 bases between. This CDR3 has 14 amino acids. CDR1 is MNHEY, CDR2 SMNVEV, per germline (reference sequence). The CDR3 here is CASSLGRMLTEAFF. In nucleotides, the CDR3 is TGTGCCAGCAGTTTGGGCAGGATGCTCACTGAAGCTTTCTTT.

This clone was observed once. The CDR3 coding sequence is TGTGCCAGCAAGACTAGCGGGAACTACAATGAGCAGTTCTTC. Translating it yields CASKTSGNYNEQFF. The chain links TRBV2 to TRBJ2-1; 11 nucleotides line up with TRBD2. The CDR3 loop spans 14 amino acids. The germline V gene encodes CDR1 SNHLY and CDR2 FYNNEI. V gave up 7 bases and J gave up 3 bases; unmatched junction bases: 2.

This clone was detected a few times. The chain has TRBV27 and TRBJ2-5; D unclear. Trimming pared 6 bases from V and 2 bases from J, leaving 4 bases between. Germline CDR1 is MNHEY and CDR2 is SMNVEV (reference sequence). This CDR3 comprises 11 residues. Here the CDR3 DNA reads TGTGCCAGCAGCCTTCAAGAGACCCAGTACTTC. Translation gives CASSLQETQYF.

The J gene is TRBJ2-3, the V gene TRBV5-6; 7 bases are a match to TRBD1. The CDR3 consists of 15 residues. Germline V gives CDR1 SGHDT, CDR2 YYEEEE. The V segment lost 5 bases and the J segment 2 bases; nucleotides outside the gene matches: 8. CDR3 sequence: CASRPQGSHTDTQYF. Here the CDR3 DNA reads TGTGCCAGCAGGCCACAGGGGTCCCACACAGATACGCAGTATTTT.

Here the CDR3 DNA reads TGTGCCAGCAGTTTTTTGGGGAAGGGGGGGTTTACTGAAGCTTTCTTT. It encodes CASSFLGKGGFTEAFF. V gene TRBV28 combines with J gene TRBJ1-1; weak D call: TRBD1 (6 bases). V was trimmed by 3 bases and J by 5 bases, leaving 19 bases between them. The germline gives CDR1 MDHEN, CDR2 SYDVKM. The length of the CDR3 is 16 residues.

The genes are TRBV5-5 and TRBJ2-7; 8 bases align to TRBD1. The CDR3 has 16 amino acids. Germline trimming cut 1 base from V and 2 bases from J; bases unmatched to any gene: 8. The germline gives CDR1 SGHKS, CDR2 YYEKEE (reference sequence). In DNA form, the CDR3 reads TGTGCCAGCAGCTTGTGGGGTGCAGGGGGCACCTACGAGCAGTACTTC. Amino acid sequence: CASSLWGAGGTYEQYF.

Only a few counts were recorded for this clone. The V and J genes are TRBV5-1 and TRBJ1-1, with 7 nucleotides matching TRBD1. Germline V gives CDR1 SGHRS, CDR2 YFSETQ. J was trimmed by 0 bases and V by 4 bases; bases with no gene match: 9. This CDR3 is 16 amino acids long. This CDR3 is CASSPTSGTVNTEAFF. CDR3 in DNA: TGCGCCAGCAGCCCAACGTCCGGGACAGTGAACACTGAAGCTTTCTTT.